The entry that follows covers one TCR beta chain sequence. Participants reported their clinical history, and cohort assignment relied on those reports. This sample is drawn from a study of blood T cell repertoires in COVID-19. The overall study: Acute and convalescent COVID-19 specimens originated in the United States, Italy and Spain.

Profiled with immunoSEQ multiplex PCR; TCRdb holds only in-frame clones, not every one. The table records roughly 270,000 clones, roughly four fifths of them present only once. Germline V lookup: CDR1 SGHNT, CDR2 YYREEE (reference sequence). Trimming at V came to 4 bases and at J to 6 bases, leaving 14 bases not matched to a gene. This CDR3 contains 18 residues. The receptor was derived from a man aged 40-55 years who had been exposed to COVID-19. The sample comprised PBMCs or T cells enriched from blood (not recorded which). J is TRBJ2-2 and V is TRBV5-4; TRBD2 matches at 11 bases. The CDR3 coding sequence is TGTGCCAGCAGCACCCGACTAGCGGGAAGGAGTTCGGCCGGGGAGCTGTTTTTT. Protein product: CASSTRLAGRSSAGELFF.